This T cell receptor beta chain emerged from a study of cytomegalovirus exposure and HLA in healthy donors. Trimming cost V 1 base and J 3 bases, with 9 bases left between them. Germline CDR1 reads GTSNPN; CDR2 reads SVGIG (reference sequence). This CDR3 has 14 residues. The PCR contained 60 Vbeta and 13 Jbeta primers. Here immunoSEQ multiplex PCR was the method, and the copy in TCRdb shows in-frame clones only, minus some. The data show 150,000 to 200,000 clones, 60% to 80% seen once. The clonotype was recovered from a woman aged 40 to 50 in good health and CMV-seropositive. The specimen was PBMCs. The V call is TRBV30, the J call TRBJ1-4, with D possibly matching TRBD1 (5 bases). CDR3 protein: CAWSAGLANEKLFF. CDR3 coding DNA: TGTGCCTGGAGTGCAGGGTTAGCTAATGAAAAACTGTTTTTT.